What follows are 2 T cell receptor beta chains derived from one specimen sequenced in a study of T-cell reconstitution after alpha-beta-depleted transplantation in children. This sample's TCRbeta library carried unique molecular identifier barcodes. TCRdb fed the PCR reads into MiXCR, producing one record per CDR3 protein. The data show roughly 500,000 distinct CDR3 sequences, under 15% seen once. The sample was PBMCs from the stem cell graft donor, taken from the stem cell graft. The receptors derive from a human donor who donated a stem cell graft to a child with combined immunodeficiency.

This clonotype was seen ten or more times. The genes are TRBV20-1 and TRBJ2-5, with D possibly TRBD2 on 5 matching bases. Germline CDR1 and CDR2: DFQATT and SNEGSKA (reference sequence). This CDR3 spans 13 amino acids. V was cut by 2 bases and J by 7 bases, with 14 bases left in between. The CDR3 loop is CSARNSGRGTQYF. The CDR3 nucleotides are TGCAGTGCTAGAAACTCGGGCCGGGGGACCCAGTACTTC.

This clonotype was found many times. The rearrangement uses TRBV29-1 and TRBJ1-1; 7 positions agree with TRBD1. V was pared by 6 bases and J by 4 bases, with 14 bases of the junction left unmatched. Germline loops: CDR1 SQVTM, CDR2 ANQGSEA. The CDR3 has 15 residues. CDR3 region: CSVAQGGRGATEAFF. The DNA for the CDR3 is TGCAGCGTAGCCCAAGGCGGCAGGGGGGCCACTGAAGCTTTCTTT.